This TCR beta chain was profiled in a study of regulatory T cells in long-lasting Graves disease. There are many counts of this clonotype. Time point specified: newly diagnosed GD, antithyroid drugs for less than 3 months. PBMC-derived RNA was used for the TCR library. Losses at the gene ends were 0 bases for V and 8 bases for J; bases not matched to a gene: 9. CDR3 length: 16 residues. CDR1 is DFQATT, CDR2 SNEGSKA, per germline (reference sequence). Construction of the TCR beta libraries employed iRepertoire HTBI primers in conjunction with Arm-PCR of CDR3 regions. Each CDR3 protein gets one entry after TCRdb re-called the multiplex PCR reads with MiXCR. The sample holds under 300,000 distinct CDR3 sequences, around 18% seen once. This same sample was also part of a study on T cells in Graves' hyperthyroidism and ophthalmopathy.

The rearrangement uses TRBV20-1 and TRBJ1-4; TRBD1 matches 10 bases. Sequenced material: peripheral blood mononuclear cells (PBMCs), taken at new diagnosis, from a patient treated with antithyroid drugs. This TCR derives from a woman aged 25 to 39 with Graves disease. The CDR3 protein is CSARDPWDRGEEKLFF. The CDR3, as DNA: TGCAGTGCTAGAGATCCCTGGGACAGGGGAGAAGAAAAACTGTTTTTT.